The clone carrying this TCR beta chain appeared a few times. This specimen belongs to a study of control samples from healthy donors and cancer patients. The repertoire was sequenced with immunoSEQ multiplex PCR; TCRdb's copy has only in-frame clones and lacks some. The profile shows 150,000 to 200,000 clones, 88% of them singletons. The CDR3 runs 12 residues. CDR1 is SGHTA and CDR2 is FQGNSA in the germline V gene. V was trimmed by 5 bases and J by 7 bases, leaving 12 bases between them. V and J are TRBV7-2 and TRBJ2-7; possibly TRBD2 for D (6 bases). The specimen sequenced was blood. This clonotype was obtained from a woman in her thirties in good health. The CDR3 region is CASSRGYAEQYF. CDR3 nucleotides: TGTGCCAGCAGCCGGGGGTACGCTGAGCAGTACTTC. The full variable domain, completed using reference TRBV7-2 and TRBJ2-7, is GAGVSQSPSNKVTEKGKDVELRCDPISGHTALYWYRQSLGQGLEFLIYFQGNSAPDKSGLPSDRFSAERTGGSVSTLTIQRTQQEDSAVYLCASSRGYAEQYFGPGTRLTVT.